This T cell receptor (beta chain) was sequenced for a study of cytomegalovirus exposure and HLA in healthy donors. Study-level information: The 90 to 150 validation repertoires matched the 500 to 750 first-cohort repertoires in platform, a later analysis reported. The study's findings and limits: The classifier reportedly diagnosed cytomegalovirus status with high sensitivity and specificity. Cytomegalovirus-associated TCR beta chains were listed, numbering some 180. Subsequent analysis found a tendency for first-cohort TCR clusters to co-occur within the 90 to 150 validation repertoires.

TCRdb keeps only in-frame clones here, not all; method: immunoSEQ multiplex PCR. This sample has 150,000 to 200,000 clones, with 80% to 90% found just once. Comment on this clone: Its antigen is unknown.

The CDR3 is made up of 12 amino acids. Per germline, CDR1 SGHVS and CDR2 FNYEAQ. With 4 bases removed from V and 3 bases from J, the gap between germline ends came to 7 bases. This chain uses TRBV7-6 with TRBJ2-7; D gene unclear. This TCR derives from a woman in her 30s in good health and CMV-seronegative. Sequenced sample: PBMCs. Here the CDR3 reads CASSYDHYEQYF. The DNA for the CDR3 is TGTGCCAGCAGCTACGACCACTACGAGCAGTACTTC.